This entry lists 19 T cell receptor beta chains sequenced from one sample in a study of monozygotic twins with inflammatory bowel disease. From the 5' RACE reads, TCRdb lists one entry per CDR3 protein and no DNA. This listing includes about 160,000 distinct CDR3 sequences. The specimen was blood. All receptors come from a human donor with ulcerative colitis or Crohn's disease, or a healthy co-twin of an affected twin (not recorded which).

The chain joins TRBV7-2 to TRBJ1-3. Germline loops: CDR1 SGHTA, CDR2 FQGNSA. CDR3 length equals 17 residues. CDR3 sequence reads: CASSFLFGQGSGNTIYF.

The chain is built from TRBV5-1 and TRBJ2-7; TCRdb proposes TRBD2, but this gene call is untestable without DNA. Germline assignment: CDR1 SGHRS and CDR2 YFSETQ. The CDR3 is made up of 15 amino acids. CDR3 loop: CASSLVGSGSYEQYF.

CDR3 amino acids: CASSLRLAVGEQFF. The V and J genes are TRBV11-3 and TRBJ2-1; TCRdb calls TRBD2, which cannot be checked without DNA. CDR1 and CDR2 from the germline V gene are SGHNT and YENEEA. The CDR3 length is 14 residues. Drawing the rest from reference TRBV11-3 and TRBJ2-1, the complete variable domain is EAGVVQSPRYKIIEKKQPVAFWCNPISGHNTLYWYLQNLGQGPELLIRYENEEAVDDSQLPKDRFSAERLKGVDSTLKIQPAELGDSAVYLCASSLRLAVGEQFFGPGTRLTVL.

V usage is TRBV12-3 or TRBV12-4 and J usage is TRBJ2-2; the TRBD2 assignment by TCRdb is unverifiable without DNA. The CDR3 runs 15 residues. CDR3 residues: CASRRTRSGTGELFF.

V gene TRBV20-1 combines with J gene TRBJ2-6; the TCRdb call, TRBD2, lacks DNA for checking. The CDR3 has 14 residues. Germline V gives CDR1 DFQATT, CDR2 SNEGSKA (reference sequence). This CDR3 reads CSAAERSGANVLTF.

The chain combines TRBV12-3 or TRBV12-4 with TRBJ1-1; the D call of TRBD1 rests on TCRdb alone, since no DNA is present to check it. This CDR3 has 14 amino acids. The CDR3 loop is CASRPGGGWTEAFF.

The rearrangement joins TRBV19 to TRBJ2-1; TCRdb's D call of TRBD2 is untestable without DNA. Germline lookup yields CDR1 LNHDA and CDR2 SQIVND (reference sequence). The CDR3 runs 15 residues. CDR3 region: CASSIGEGTSNEQFF.

This chain uses TRBV5-1 with TRBJ1-1; the TCRdb D gene call, TRBD1, has no DNA to confirm it. The germline V gene has CDR1 SGHRS and CDR2 YFSETQ. The CDR3 is 15 residues long. This chain's CDR3 is CASSPGQGLRPEAFF.

The chain links TRBV4-1 to TRBJ1-1. Germline V gene sequence: CDR1 MGHRA, CDR2 YSYEKL. The length of the CDR3 is 14 residues. The chain's CDR3 is CASSQVYMNTEAFF.

V usage is TRBV19 and J usage is TRBJ2-2. Germline V gene lookup returns CDR1 LNHDA and CDR2 SQIVND (reference sequence). The CDR3 spans 15 residues. The CDR3 is CASGLTTGYTGELFF.

V is TRBV5-1 and J is TRBJ2-2. CDR3 size: 16 residues. From germline, CDR1 is SGHRS and CDR2 YFSETQ. CDR3 loop: CASSLVRGRNTGELFF.

V usage is TRBV6-2 or TRBV6-3 and J usage is TRBJ1-1; no DNA is available, so the TRBD1 call from TCRdb remains unchecked. Germline assignment: CDR1 MNHEY and CDR2 SVGEGT. The CDR3 extends over 14 amino acids. CDR3 sequence reads: CASSSYRGRTEAFF.

The chain uses TRBV5-1 and TRBJ2-7; the TCRdb D gene call, TRBD1, has no DNA to confirm it. Germline V gene data show CDR1 as SGHRS and CDR2 as YFSETQ. The CDR3 covers 12 residues. CDR3: CASTPDGYEQYF.

V is TRBV5-5 and J is TRBJ1-6; TCRdb gives TRBD1 as the D gene, but with no DNA this cannot be confirmed. In germline, CDR1 is SGHKS, CDR2 YYEKEE (reference sequence). The CDR3 covers 13 residues. The CDR3 spells CASSLGPGSPLHF. Complete variable domain (other parts from reference TRBV5-5 and TRBJ1-6): DAGVTQSPTHLIKTRGQQVTLRCSPISGHKSVSWYQQVLGQGPQFIFQYYEKEERGRGNFPDRFSARQFPNYSSELNVNALLLGDSALYLCASSLGPGSPLHFGNGTRLTVT.

The rearrangement joins TRBV7-3 to TRBJ2-1; checking the TCRdb D call of TRBD2 is not possible without DNA. This CDR3 has 17 residues. Germline loops: CDR1 SGHTA, CDR2 FQGTGA. The CDR3 reads CASSLTLLAGGDNEQFF.

The V gene is TRBV5-5, the J gene TRBJ2-7. Germline CDR1 is SGHKS and CDR2 is YYEKEE (reference sequence). The CDR3 loop spans 13 amino acids. CDR3 amino acids: CASSLPSPYEQYF.

The chain carries TRBV7-2 and TRBJ2-7; checking the TCRdb D call of TRBD1 is not possible without DNA. The length of the CDR3 is 17 residues. CDR1 is SGHTA and CDR2 is FQGNSA in the germline V gene. This CDR3 reads CASSLGQGAVFVYEQYF.

This chain links TRBV28 with TRBJ2-1; the D call from TCRdb, TRBD2, cannot be confirmed without DNA. CDR1 is MDHEN and CDR2 is SYDVKM in the germline V gene. The CDR3 has 14 amino acids. The CDR3 protein is CASSPSGSYNEQFF.

J is TRBJ2-2 and V is TRBV29-1. Germline V CDR1 and CDR2: SQVTM, ANQGSEA. The CDR3 contains 12 residues. This CDR3 reads CSGSQSTGELFF.